This is a list of T cell receptor beta chains from one sample in a study of blood T cell repertoires in COVID-19. Produced via immunoSEQ multiplex PCR; TCRdb's table is partial and in-frame only. Among 100,000 to 150,000 clones, roughly three quarters were seen once, and the ten largest hold under 2.5%. Sequenced: peripheral blood. The receptors come from a woman aged 70 to 79 with acute or convalescent COVID-19. CDR3s include the opening cysteine and the closing phenylalanine or tryptophan. Fields, in order: D gene, clone size, V gene, J gene, CDR3 DNA, CDR3 protein. The D gene is left open where the match is weak. A clone size is listed for some rows: how often the clone was seen (once, few, many), or a class if it is expanded.

D: NA; size: NA; V: TRBV20-1; J: TRBJ1-1; DNA: TGCAGTGCTAGTCGGGAGAACACTGAAGCTTTCTTT; CDR3: CSASRENTEAFF
D: TRBD2; size: NA; V: TRBV27; J: TRBJ2-1; DNA: TGTGCCAGCAGTGACGGACTAGCGGGGGGGTTGCAGTTCTTC; CDR3: CASSDGLAGGLQFF
D: TRBD1; size: few; V: TRBV11-2; J: TRBJ2-7; DNA: TGTGCCAGCAGCTTAGGGACAGGGGGCGCGTCCTACGAGCAGTACTTC; CDR3: CASSLGTGGASYEQYF
D: TRBD1; size: NA; V: TRBV6-9; J: TRBJ1-5; DNA: TGTGCCAGCAGTAGAGGGACAGGGGGCGGCAATCAGCCCCAGCATTTT; CDR3: CASSRGTGGGNQPQHF
D: TRBD1; size: NA; V: TRBV6-1; J: TRBJ1-3; DNA: TGTGCCAGCAGTGAAGGACAGGGGGGAAACACCATATATTTT; CDR3: CASSEGQGGNTIYF
D: TRBD2; size: NA; V: TRBV6-5; J: TRBJ2-7; DNA: TGTGCCAGCAGTTACGTAGCGGGAGGCTCCTACGAGCAGTACTTC; CDR3: CASSYVAGGSYEQYF
D: NA; size: few; V: TRBV19; J: TRBJ2-5; DNA: TGTGCCAGTACCGGGTCTCGGGACACCGGGACCCAGTACTTC; CDR3: CASTGSRDTGTQYF
D: TRBD2; size: NA; V: TRBV7-2; J: TRBJ2-1; DNA: TGTGCCAGCAGCCAAAAGCGGGGGGCCACGGGTGAGCAGTTCTTC; CDR3: CASSQKRGATGEQFF
D: NA; size: once; V: TRBV3-1/TRBV3-2; J: TRBJ2-7; DNA: TGTGCCAGCAGCCAAGATCGGGGGGCCACCTACGAGCAGTACTTC; CDR3: CASSQDRGATYEQYF
D: TRBD1; size: NA; V: TRBV3-1/TRBV3-2; J: TRBJ2-7; DNA: TGTGCCAGCAGCCAATACAGGGGTCCCCACGAGCAGTACTTC; CDR3: CASSQYRGPHEQYF
D: TRBD2; size: NA; V: TRBV7-2; J: TRBJ2-3; DNA: TGTGCCAGCAGCCTGGGACTACATTCAAACACGCAGTATTTT; CDR3: CASSLGLHSNTQYF
D: NA; size: NA; V: TRBV6-5; J: TRBJ2-3; DNA: TGTGCCAGCAGTTACAGGGCTAGCGGCACAGATACGCAGTATTTT; CDR3: CASSYRASGTDTQYF
D: NA; size: NA; V: TRBV5-1; J: TRBJ2-5; DNA: TGCGCCAGCAGCTTGGTTCCGACAGAAGAGACCCAGTACTTC; CDR3: CASSLVPTEETQYF
D: NA; size: once; V: TRBV7-3; J: TRBJ2-1; DNA: TGTGCCAGCAGCTTAGTGTCGAGCTCCTACAATGAGCAGTTCTTC; CDR3: CASSLVSSSYNEQFF
D: TRBD1; size: few; V: TRBV25-1; J: TRBJ2-1; DNA: TGTGCCAGCAGCGGACAGGGGGCGCGGCAAGACGTGATCTTC; CDR3: CASSGQGARQDVIF
D: TRBD1; size: NA; V: TRBV7-9; J: TRBJ2-3; DNA: TGTGCCAGCAGCTCGCTCGGGACAGTCACAGATACGCAGTATTTT; CDR3: CASSSLGTVTDTQYF
D: TRBD2; size: NA; V: TRBV28; J: TRBJ2-1; DNA: TGTGCCAGCAGTTCCCGCGGGAGGGAGTACAATGAGCAGTTCTTC; CDR3: CASSSRGREYNEQFF
D: NA; size: few; V: TRBV15; J: TRBJ2-5; DNA: TGTGCCACCAGCAGAGATGCACGGACACCCATCCAAGAGACCCAGTACTTC; CDR3: CATSRDARTPIQETQYF
D: NA; size: NA; V: TRBV11-2; J: TRBJ1-1; DNA: TGTGCCAGCAGCTCGGGGGGCCCGAACACTGAAGCTTTCTTT; CDR3: CASSSGGPNTEAFF
D: NA; size: NA; V: TRBV4-1; J: TRBJ2-4; DNA: TGCGCCAGCAGCCAAGTACAGATTACCAAAAACATTCAGTACTTC; CDR3: CASSQVQITKNIQYF
D: NA; size: few; V: TRBV19; J: TRBJ2-1; DNA: TGTGCCAGTAGTGCACCCAGGGGGGAAGGCTACAATGAGCAGTTCTTC; CDR3: CASSAPRGEGYNEQFF
D: NA; size: few; V: TRBV5-6; J: TRBJ1-3; DNA: TGTGCCAGCAGCATTCTGCGGGCGGTGGGAAACACCATATATTTT; CDR3: CASSILRAVGNTIYF
D: NA; size: NA; V: TRBV2; J: TRBJ1-4; DNA: TGTGCCAGCAGTAGGAAGACAGAGGATGAAAAACTGTTTTTT; CDR3: CASSRKTEDEKLFF
D: TRBD2; size: NA; V: TRBV7-9; J: TRBJ2-7; DNA: TGTGCCAGCAGCTTAGTGTCTAGCGGGAGCCGCTACGAGCAGTACTTC; CDR3: CASSLVSSGSRYEQYF
D: NA; size: many; V: TRBV7-2; J: TRBJ2-7; DNA: TGTGCCAGCAGCTTAGAGTACGGGAGATACTACGAGCAGTACTTC; CDR3: CASSLEYGRYYEQYF
D: NA; size: NA; V: TRBV12-5; J: TRBJ1-2; DNA: TGTGCTAGTGGTTCCCCGGACTATGGCTACACCTTC; CDR3: CASGSPDYGYTF
D: TRBD1; size: NA; V: TRBV3-1/TRBV3-2; J: TRBJ1-2; DNA: TGTGCCAGCAGCCAAGAGGCAGGGGGCTACTATGGCTACACCTTC; CDR3: CASSQEAGGYYGYTF
D: NA; size: NA; V: TRBV15; J: TRBJ2-7; DNA: TGTGCCACCAGCAGAGCTGCACCGGGGGACGAGCAGTACTTC; CDR3: CATSRAAPGDEQYF
D: NA; size: once; V: TRBV2; J: TRBJ2-1; DNA: TGTGCCAGCAGTCAACCCCGGGGTGGGTACAATGAGCAGTTCTTC; CDR3: CASSQPRGGYNEQFF
D: TRBD1; size: NA; V: TRBV7-6; J: TRBJ1-3; DNA: TGTGCCAGCAGCTCCCTGGACAGGTCGGCTGGAAACACCATATATTTT; CDR3: CASSSLDRSAGNTIYF
D: NA; size: few; V: TRBV21-1; J: TRBJ2-7; DNA: TGTGCCAGCAGCAAAAAAGCGCGGACAGGGAACCCCTCCTACGAGCAGTACTTC; CDR3: CASSKKARTGNPSYEQYF
D: NA; size: NA; V: TRBV6-2/TRBV6-3; J: TRBJ1-2; DNA: TGTGCCAGCAGTTCTACAGTGAACTATGGCTACACCTTC; CDR3: CASSSTVNYGYTF
D: NA; size: few; V: TRBV28; J: TRBJ2-6; DNA: TGTGCCAGCAGTTCGACACTGATGACTGGGGCCAACGTCCTGACTTTC; CDR3: CASSSTLMTGANVLTF
D: TRBD2; size: NA; V: TRBV5-4; J: TRBJ2-7; DNA: TGTGCCAGCAGGCCTAGCGGGGGGGACTACGAGCAGTACTTC; CDR3: CASRPSGGDYEQYF
D: TRBD1; size: NA; V: TRBV19; J: TRBJ2-7; DNA: TGTGCCAGTAGTACAGGGGGACCGACCCCTTACGAGCAGTACTTC; CDR3: CASSTGGPTPYEQYF
D: TRBD2; size: NA; V: TRBV14; J: TRBJ2-7; DNA: TGTGCCAGCAGCCAAGGGGAGGGAGTTGGCTCCTACGAGCAGTACTTC; CDR3: CASSQGEGVGSYEQYF
D: TRBD2; size: NA; V: TRBV6-6; J: TRBJ2-1; DNA: TGTGCCAGCAGGGGACTAGCGGGAGATGAGCAGTTCTTC; CDR3: CASRGLAGDEQFF
D: TRBD1; size: NA; V: TRBV19; J: TRBJ2-5; DNA: TGTGCCAGTAGTTCCGGGACAGGGGGCGCGGAGACCCAGTACTTC; CDR3: CASSSGTGGAETQYF
D: TRBD2; size: NA; V: TRBV30; J: TRBJ2-3; DNA: TGTGCCTGGAGTAGAGGGCTAGCGGGGGGGCCGTTATCTGCGGGCACAGATACGCAGTATTTT; CDR3: CAWSRGLAGGPLSAGTDTQYF
D: NA; size: NA; V: TRBV3-1/TRBV3-2; J: TRBJ2-2; DNA: TGTGCCAGCAGCCCGGGGGGCCGGGAGCTGTTTTTT; CDR3: CASSPGGRELFF
D: TRBD1; size: NA; V: TRBV4-1; J: TRBJ1-2; DNA: TGCGCCAGCAGCCGCCGGGACAGGGGATCTGATGGCTACACCTTC; CDR3: CASSRRDRGSDGYTF
D: NA; size: NA; V: TRBV7-9; J: TRBJ1-4; DNA: TGTGCCAGCAGCCCACAGGGCCAGGAAAAACTGTTTTTT; CDR3: CASSPQGQEKLFF
D: TRBD1; size: few; V: TRBV30; J: TRBJ2-6; DNA: TGTGCCTGCGGGACAGGGACCGGGGCCAACGTCCTGACTTTC; CDR3: CACGTGTGANVLTF
D: NA; size: NA; V: TRBV6-6; J: TRBJ1-1; DNA: TGTGCCAGCAGCCGGGAGGACGAGTCTTTCTTT; CDR3: CASSREDESFF
D: TRBD1; size: NA; V: TRBV28; J: TRBJ1-3; DNA: TGTGCCAGCACCGGACCGGGACAGGGACACACCATATATTTT; CDR3: CASTGPGQGHTIYF
D: NA; size: NA; V: TRBV27; J: TRBJ2-5; DNA: TGTGCCAGCAGGGCGGGACAGCTATACCAAGAGACCCAGTACTTC; CDR3: CASRAGQLYQETQYF